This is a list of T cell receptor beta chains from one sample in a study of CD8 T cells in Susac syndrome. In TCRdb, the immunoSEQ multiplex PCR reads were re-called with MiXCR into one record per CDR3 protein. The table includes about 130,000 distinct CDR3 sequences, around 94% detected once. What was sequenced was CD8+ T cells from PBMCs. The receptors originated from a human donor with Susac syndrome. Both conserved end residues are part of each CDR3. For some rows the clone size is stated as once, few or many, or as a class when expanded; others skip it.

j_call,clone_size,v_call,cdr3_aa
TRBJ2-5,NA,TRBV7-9,CASSRDRNQETQYF
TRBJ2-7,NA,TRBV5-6,CASSLGTGSPGQYF
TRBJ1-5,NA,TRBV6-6,CASTDTASGNQPQHF
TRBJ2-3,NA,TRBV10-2,CASSFPRSTDTQYF
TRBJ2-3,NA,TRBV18,CASTTSGATDTQYF
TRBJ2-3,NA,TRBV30,CAWSVVSGATDTQYF
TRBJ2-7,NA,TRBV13,CASSPGLGQAYEQYF
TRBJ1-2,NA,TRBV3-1,CASSQGTAYGYTF
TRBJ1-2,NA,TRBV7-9,CAIQGANYGYTF
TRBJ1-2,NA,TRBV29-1,CSVPVLDRNYGYTF
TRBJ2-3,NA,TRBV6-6,CASSFIDGSTDTQYF
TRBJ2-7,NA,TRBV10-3,CAISGTGEEYEQYF
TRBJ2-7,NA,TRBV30,CAWMSGQGAREQYF
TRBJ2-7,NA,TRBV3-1,CASSQSLWTGRYEQYF
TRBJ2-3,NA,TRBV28,CASSLGTSSTDTQYF
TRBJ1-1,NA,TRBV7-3,CASSLTSGNTEAFF
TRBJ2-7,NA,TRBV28,CASSSGASTYEQYF
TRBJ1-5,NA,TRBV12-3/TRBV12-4,CASSWDSRQPQHF
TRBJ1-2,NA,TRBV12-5,CASGEQTNYGYTF
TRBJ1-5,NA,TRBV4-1,CASSQDSGNQPQHF
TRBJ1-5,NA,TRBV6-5,CASSYSGRVKDQPQHF
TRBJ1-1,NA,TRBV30,CAWSEMNTEAFF
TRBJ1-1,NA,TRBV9,CASSEGGSRFF
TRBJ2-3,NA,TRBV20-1,CSARVPGQGPGPTDTQYF
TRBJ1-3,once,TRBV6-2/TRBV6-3,CASSYPEDTIYF
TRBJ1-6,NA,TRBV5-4,CASSTTAAPGNSPLHF
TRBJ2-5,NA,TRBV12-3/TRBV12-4,CASSLSGGLEETQYF
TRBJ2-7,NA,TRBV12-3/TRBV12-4,CASSPPGHTYEQYF
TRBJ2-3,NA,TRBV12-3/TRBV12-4,CASSRAGQVRHTDTQYF
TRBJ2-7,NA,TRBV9,CASSVEGDRIYEQYF
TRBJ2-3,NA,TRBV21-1,CASSKGGSLTDTQYF
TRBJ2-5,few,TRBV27,CASSLWPQETQYF
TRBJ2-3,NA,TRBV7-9,CASSLGWANSDTQYF
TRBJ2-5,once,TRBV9,CASSVVGGIMETQYF
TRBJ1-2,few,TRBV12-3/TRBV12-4,CASSSSQGDGYTF
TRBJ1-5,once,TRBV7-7,CASSLEEGQPQHF
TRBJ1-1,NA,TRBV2,CASSPGQGTSTEAFF
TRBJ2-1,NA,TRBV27,CASGPIAVLDNEQFF
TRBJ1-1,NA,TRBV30,CAWSRHSDRAPEAFF
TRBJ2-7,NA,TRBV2,CASSEGPGDEQYF
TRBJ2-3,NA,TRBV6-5,CASSYAQGNTDTQYF
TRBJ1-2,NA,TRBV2,CASSEDSPAYGYTF
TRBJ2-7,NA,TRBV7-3,CASRPPGQIYEQYF
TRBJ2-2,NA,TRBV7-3,CASRGPGTGELFF
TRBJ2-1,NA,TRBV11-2,CASSLGRTGLYNEQFF
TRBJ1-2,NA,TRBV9,CASSVHPQRRRVRHGYTF
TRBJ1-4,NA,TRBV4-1,CASSQDYGGSGEKLFF
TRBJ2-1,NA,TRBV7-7,CASSLGSAAYNEQFF
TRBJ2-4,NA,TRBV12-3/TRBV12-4,CASRTGAENIQYF
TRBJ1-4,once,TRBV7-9,CASSSNGWGVDEKLFF
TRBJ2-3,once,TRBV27,CASSFLGLAGLTDTQYF
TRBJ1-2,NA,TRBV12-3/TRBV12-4,CASSLIAGQGYTF
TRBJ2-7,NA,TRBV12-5,CASGLGDSTYEQYF
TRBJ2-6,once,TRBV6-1,CASSETPVWSSGANVLTF
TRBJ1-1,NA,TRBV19,CASNQGEDTEAFF